This T cell receptor beta chain is from a study of control samples from healthy donors and cancer patients. Method: immunoSEQ multiplex PCR; TCRdb's copy keeps in-frame clones and lacks some. The data contain about 120,000 clones, around 87% of them singletons. Germline V gene sequence: CDR1 KGHSH, CDR2 LQKENI. Trimming pared 0 bases from V and 0 bases from J, leaving 8 bases between. CDR3 length equals 15 residues. The sequence derives from a man aged 60 to 69 in good health. Sequences were obtained from blood. The chain couples TRBV18 to TRBJ2-5; perhaps TRBD2 as D (6 bases). CDR3 coding DNA: TGTGCCAGCTCACCACCGGGAGGATACCAAGAGACCCAGTACTTC. This sequence encodes CASSPPGGYQETQYF.